Listed below are T cell receptor beta chains from one sample, sequenced in a study of beta chain features in type 1 diabetes. Assay used: immunoSEQ multiplex PCR; TCRdb lists only in-frame clones, some missing. The repertoire holds about 360,000 clones, with about 12% as singletons. The material sequenced was naive CD4+ T cells from blood. Receptors were obtained from a man aged 18 to 35 in good health. CDR3s include the opening cysteine and the closing phenylalanine or tryptophan. A D gene is named only where the DNA matches it firmly. For some rows the clone size is stated as once, few or many, or as a class when expanded; others skip it.

d_call cdr3_length j_call clone_size v_call cdr3_nt cdr3_aa
NA 13 TRBJ1-1 NA TRBV29-1 TGCAGCGTTGAAGATTTCGCGGGGACTGAAGCTTTCTTT CSVEDFAGTEAFF
NA 16 TRBJ2-1 few TRBV7-3 TGTGCCAGCAGCTTACAGGGCAGGGTTACCTACAATGAGCAGTTCTTC CASSLQGRVTYNEQFF
TRBD1 13 TRBJ1-1 few TRBV7-7 TGTGCTAGCAGCACCGTACAGGGGACTGAAGCTTTCTTT CASSTVQGTEAFF
NA 12 TRBJ2-5 NA TRBV5-4 TGTGCCAGCAGCTTAATCCAGGAGACCCAGTACTTC CASSLIQETQYF
NA 13 TRBJ2-7 NA TRBV6-5 TGTGCCAGCAGTTGGGGGCGCGACTACGAGCAGTACTTC CASSWGRDYEQYF
NA 14 TRBJ1-1 NA TRBV30 TGTGCCTGGACCGCGGACAGATTGAACACTGAAGCTTTCTTT CAWTADRLNTEAFF
TRBD1 16 TRBJ2-2 NA TRBV4-2 TGTGCCAGCAGCCAAAGCGGGACAGGGGAAACCGGGGAGCTGTTTTTT CASSQSGTGETGELFF
TRBD1 21 TRBJ1-1 few TRBV7-3 TGTGCCAGCAGCCCTAACCCTCTTTCGGGACAGGGGCGAAGACGCGACACTGAAGCTTTCTTT CASSPNPLSGQGRRRDTEAFF
TRBD1 15 TRBJ1-2 NA TRBV6-5 TGTGCCAGCAGTCGCGGGGACAGGGAAGGCTATGGCTACACCTTC CASSRGDREGYGYTF
NA 15 TRBJ2-7 NA TRBV6-5 TGTGCCAGCAGTTACCTTAGACAGCTTTTTTACGAGCAGTACTTC CASSYLRQLFYEQYF
NA 15 TRBJ2-6 few TRBV5-1 TGCGCCAGCAGCTTGGCAGCGGGTGGGGCCAACGTCCTGACTTTC CASSLAAGGANVLTF
NA 15 TRBJ1-4 few TRBV11-2 TGTGCCAGCAGCCCTAATCCAAATCCCAATGAAAAACTGTTTTTT CASSPNPNPNEKLFF
NA 14 TRBJ1-1 few TRBV28 TGTGCCAGCAGTTTATTAAGGGCGGGGACTGAAGCTTTCTTT CASSLLRAGTEAFF